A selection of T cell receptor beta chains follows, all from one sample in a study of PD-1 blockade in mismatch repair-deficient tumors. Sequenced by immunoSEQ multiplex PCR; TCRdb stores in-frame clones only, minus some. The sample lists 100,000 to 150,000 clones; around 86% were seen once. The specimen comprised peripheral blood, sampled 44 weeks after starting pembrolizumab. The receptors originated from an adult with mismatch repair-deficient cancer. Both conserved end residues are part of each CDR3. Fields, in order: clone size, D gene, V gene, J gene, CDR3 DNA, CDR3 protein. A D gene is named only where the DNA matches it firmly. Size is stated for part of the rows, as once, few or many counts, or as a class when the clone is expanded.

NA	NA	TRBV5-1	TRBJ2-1	TGCGCCAGCAGCTATGGGACTTACAATGAGCAGTTCTTC	CASSYGTYNEQFF
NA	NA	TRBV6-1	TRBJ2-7	TGTGCCAGCAGTCCAACGGGGGACCGTCCCTACGAGCAGTACTTC	CASSPTGDRPYEQYF
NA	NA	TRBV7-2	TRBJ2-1	TGTGCCAGCAGCTTACGGGGGCAGGGGCGGGTCGTCGATGAGCAGTTCTTC	CASSLRGQGRVVDEQFF
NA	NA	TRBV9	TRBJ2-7	TGTGCCAGCAGCCCAGTGGGGGCTTACGAGCAGTACTTC	CASSPVGAYEQYF
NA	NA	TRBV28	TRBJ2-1	TGTGCCAGCAGTTTCCAGGGGTTGGATGAGCAGTTCTTC	CASSFQGLDEQFF
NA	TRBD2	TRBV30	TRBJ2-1	TGTGCCTGGAGATATCTTAGCGGGATGCGGGAGCAGTTCTTC	CAWRYLSGMREQFF
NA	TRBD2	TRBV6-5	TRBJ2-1	TGTGCCAGCAGTTACGTGGCTAGCGGGAGTGATGAGCAGTTCTTC	CASSYVASGSDEQFF
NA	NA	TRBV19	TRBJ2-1	TGTGCCAGTAGTACCCTAATAGCGGAGATAGCAAATGAGCAGTTCTTC	CASSTLIAEIANEQFF
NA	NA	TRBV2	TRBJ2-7	TGTGCCAGCGTCCGGGACGCCGCCTACGAGCAGTACTTC	CASVRDAAYEQYF
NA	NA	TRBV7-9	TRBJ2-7	TGTGCCAGCAGCAACAACAGGGAAACCTCCTACGAGCAGTACTTC	CASSNNRETSYEQYF
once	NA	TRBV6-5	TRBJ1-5	TGTGCCAGCAGCTCAGGGAATTGGGGTCAGCCCCAGCATTTT	CASSSGNWGQPQHF